The entry below gives a single T cell receptor beta chain sequence along with its context. Ten or more counts support this clonotype. Its antigen is still unknown. No clone much larger than this one lies a single base away; base qualities are absent. This sample was included in a study of T cells in Graves' hyperthyroidism and ophthalmopathy (dated by TCRdb to about 2019). Context from the whole study: To identify distinguishing TCR V-J signatures, a discovery cohort of 90 to 100 patients was used, comprising 43 with Graves' ophthalmopathy and around 57 with stable Graves' hyperthyroidism. Whether ophthalmopathy could be predicted prospectively was tested in an independent validation cohort made up of approximately 19 hyperthyroidism patients plus 17 patients who later progressed to ophthalmopathy. The 100 or so discovery patients were randomly split 7:3 into training and test sets. Thyroid tissue and blood T-cell repertoires from more than five Graves' hyperthyroidism patients were also compared in the study. After blood sampling, hyperthyroidism patients were treated with methimazole at a starting dose of 30 mg daily, and ophthalmopathy patients were treated with high-dose intravenous methylprednisolone. The paper describes TCR Vbeta CDR3 sequencing of about 140 peripheral blood samples, made up of around 41 ophthalmopathy patients, around 73 hyperthyroidism patients and approximately 17 progressor patients. Beyond this particular receptor, the publication reports: No statistical method was used to set the sample size in advance, and investigators knew the group allocation. Most expanded thyroid clonotypes (frequency above 0.001) were also detected in blood, suggesting blood repertoires may reflect thyroid immune responses. A 13 V-J signature model separated ophthalmopathy from stable hyperthyroidism, with around 91% sensitivity and roughly 81% specificity in cross-validation and 80%/75% in testing. In validation, the model predicted progression to ophthalmopathy with approximately 69% sensitivity and 72.22% specificity, a median of 6.5 months before onset.

Exclusion was applied to patients with uncontrolled infections, other autoimmune diseases, pregnancy or lactation. Diagnoses were established on the basis of clinical symptoms, serum thyroxine and TRAb, thyroid ultrasound, and orbital computed tomography. Trizol reagent was used to extract total RNA, and RNA quality was then checked on an Agilent 2100 Bioanalyzer. The junction shows trimming of 6 bases on V and 1 base on J, plus 9 bases between the germline ends. Including the terminal cysteine and phenylalanine, the CDR3 comprises 14 residues. Left in the record is the CDR3 DNA by itself, 42 bases read in frame from the first base. The germline V gene provides CDR1 SNHLY and CDR2 FYNNEI. TCR beta CDR3 regions were amplified from RNA transcripts. A first-round RT-PCR of the TCR CDR3 used the HTBI primer set with the Qiagen OneStep RT-PCR kit. A second multiplex PCR round built the libraries, followed by size selection and purification. The libraries were sequenced on an Illumina HiSeq2000 using paired-end 100 bp reads. The original pipeline was this. SOAPnuke was used to process the raw data, throwing out any read that contained adapters or uncalled bases, had a mean Phred below 15, or lacked an exact constant-primer or identifier match. High-quality paired reads were merged using COPE v1.2.5, and each unique nucleotide sequence was defined as a clonotype. MiTCR v1.1 was used to align clonotypes to the IMGT TRBV, TRBD and TRBJ reference segments. Analysis was restricted to V-J combinations with a frequency above 0.0001, which covered 99% to 99.2% of repertoires. The TCS score was defined as the ratio of F50 (clonal expansion) to E x V (chaos), calculated using BLOSUM62-based TCRdist between CDR3 peptides within each V-J. Welch's t-statistics and random forest reduced 514 V-J features to about 13, which were used in a naive Bayes classifier (R e1071). The Morisita-Horn index was used to measure how similar the thyroid and blood repertoires were. TCRdb reanalyzed the raw reads on its own, using fastp at Q25 for trimming and MiXCR for clone calling, and kept in-frame beta chains. For every CDR3 protein sequence, its rows merge into one entry that carries the most common genes and DNA. These V and J calls derive from TCRdb rather than the authors' analysis. The sample table contains 540,000 or so distinct CDR3 sequences; only one count was recorded for under 60% of them. Roughly 19% of the sample comes from the top ten.

This TCR was recovered from an adult woman with Graves' disease, either hyperthyroidism or ophthalmopathy (not recorded which). The sample comprised peripheral blood or thyroid tissue (not recorded which). The chain joins TRBV2 to TRBJ2-2; the D gene is unclear. The DNA sequence is as follows: TGTGCCAGCAGGGAGCTCGGGAACACCGGGGAGCTGTTTTTT. This translates into CASRELGNTGELFF.